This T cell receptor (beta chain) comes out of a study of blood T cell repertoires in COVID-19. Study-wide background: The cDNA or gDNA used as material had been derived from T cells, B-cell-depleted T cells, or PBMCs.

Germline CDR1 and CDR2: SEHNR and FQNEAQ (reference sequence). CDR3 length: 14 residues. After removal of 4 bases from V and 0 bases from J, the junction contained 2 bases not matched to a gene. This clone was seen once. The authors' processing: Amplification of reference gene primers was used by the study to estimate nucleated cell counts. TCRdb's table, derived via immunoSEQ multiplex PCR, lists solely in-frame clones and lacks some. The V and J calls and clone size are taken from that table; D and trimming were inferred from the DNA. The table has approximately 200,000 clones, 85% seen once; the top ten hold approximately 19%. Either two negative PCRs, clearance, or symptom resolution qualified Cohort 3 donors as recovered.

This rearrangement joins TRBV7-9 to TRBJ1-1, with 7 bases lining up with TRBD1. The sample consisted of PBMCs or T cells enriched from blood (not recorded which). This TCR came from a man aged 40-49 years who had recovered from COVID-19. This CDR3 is CASSSGTVNTEAFF. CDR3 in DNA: TGTGCCAGCAGCTCCGGGACAGTGAACACTGAAGCTTTCTTT.